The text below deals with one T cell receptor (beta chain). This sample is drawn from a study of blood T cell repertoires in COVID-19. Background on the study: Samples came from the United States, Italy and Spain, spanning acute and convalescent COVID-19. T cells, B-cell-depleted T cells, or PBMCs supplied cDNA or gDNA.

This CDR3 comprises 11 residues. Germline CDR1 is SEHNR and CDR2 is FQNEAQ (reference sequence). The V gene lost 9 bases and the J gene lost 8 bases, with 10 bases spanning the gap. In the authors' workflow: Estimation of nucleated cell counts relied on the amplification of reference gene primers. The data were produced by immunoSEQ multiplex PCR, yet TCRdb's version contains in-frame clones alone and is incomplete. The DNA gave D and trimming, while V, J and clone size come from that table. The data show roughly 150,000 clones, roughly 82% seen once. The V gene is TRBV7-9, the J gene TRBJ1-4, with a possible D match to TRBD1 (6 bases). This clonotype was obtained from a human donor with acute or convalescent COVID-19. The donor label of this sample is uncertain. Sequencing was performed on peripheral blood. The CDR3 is CARQGGEKLFF. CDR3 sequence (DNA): TGTGCCAGACAGGGAGGGGAAAAACTGTTTTTT.